What follows are 24 T cell receptor beta chains derived from one specimen sequenced in a study of PD-L1 blockade in urothelial cancer. The method was immunoSEQ multiplex PCR; TCRdb's version includes in-frame clones alone and lacks a portion of them. The sample holds fewer than 50,000 clones; around nine tenths are singletons and the top ten take 7.6%. Here the sequenced sample was PBMCs, taken around atezolizumab (anti-PD-L1) treatment. Receptors were obtained from a man in his sixties with urothelial cancer.

The sample holds one count of this clone. The chain uses TRBV4-1 and TRBJ2-2; D perhaps matches TRBD1 (6 bases). V gave up 4 bases and J gave up 6 bases, with 12 bases separating them. CDR1 is MGHRA and CDR2 is YSYEKL in the germline V gene. This CDR3 has 14 amino acids. In DNA form, the CDR3 reads TGCGCCAGCAGCCGCGGAAGGACAGCCGGGGAGCTGTTTTTT. It yields the protein CASSRGRTAGELFF.

V gene TRBV2 combines with J gene TRBJ1-5; 7 nucleotides agree with TRBD1. This CDR3 is built from 17 residues. The J segment lost 0 bases and the V segment lost 6 bases, leaving 11 bases of the junction unmatched. The germline V gene has CDR1 SNHLY and CDR2 FYNNEI. DNA for the CDR3: TGTGCCAGCAGGGGCCCGGGACAGATTTATAGCAATCAGCCCCAGCATTTT. Protein product: CASRGPGQIYSNQPQHF.

The chain combines TRBV29-1 with TRBJ2-1, with 13 bases lining up with TRBD2. CDR3 length equals 14 residues. Per germline, CDR1 SQVTM and CDR2 ANQGSEA. V trimming: 4 bases; J trimming: 8 bases; junction bases outside the gene matches: 5. CDR3 DNA: TGCAGCGTTGGACTAGCGGGGGGTAGCGATGAGCAGTTCTTC. It encodes CSVGLAGGSDEQFF.

The chain couples TRBV18 to TRBJ1-4, with TRBD1 matching 7 bases. This CDR3 spans 14 amino acids. Trimming at V came to 3 bases and at J to 7 bases, leaving 5 bases not matched to a gene. Germline CDR1 and CDR2: KGHSH and LQKENI. Here the CDR3 DNA reads TGTGCCAGCTCACCGGACAGGCTTCGTGAAAAACTGTTTTTT. It translates to CASSPDRLREKLFF.

This clone appeared a few times. The V gene is TRBV5-1, the J gene TRBJ2-7; maybe TRBD1 (6 bases). Trimming stripped 3 bases from V and 0 bases from J, with 10 bases between. Per the germline V gene, CDR1 is SGHRS and CDR2 is YFSETQ. There are 14 residues in the CDR3. For the CDR3, the DNA is TGCGCCAGCAGCTCGGACAGCTACTCCTACGAGCAGTACTTC. This codes for CASSSDSYSYEQYF.

The chain is built from TRBV19 and TRBJ1-2; 8 nucleotides agree with TRBD1. V lost 5 bases, J lost 1 base, and 9 bases stayed unmatched. Germline lookup yields CDR1 LNHDA and CDR2 SQIVND (reference sequence). The CDR3 length is 16 residues. CDR3 sequence: CASSLLGTGNNYGYTF. CDR3 bases: TGTGCCAGTAGTCTTTTAGGGACAGGCAATAACTATGGCTACACCTTC.

This chain links TRBV28 with TRBJ1-5; 8 bases map to TRBD1. CDR3 size: 15 residues. Germline values: CDR1 MDHEN, CDR2 SYDVKM. V trimming: 2 bases; J trimming: 5 bases; junction bases outside the gene matches: 5. The CDR3 sequence is CASSLGDRFYQPQHF. The CDR3 region has the DNA TGTGCCAGCAGTTTAGGGGACAGGTTTTATCAGCCCCAGCATTTT.

The chain uses TRBV5-1 and TRBJ1-6; D remains ambiguous. Germline V gene data show CDR1 as SGHRS and CDR2 as YFSETQ. The V gene lost 5 bases and the J gene lost 7 bases, with 10 bases spanning the gap. The CDR3 runs to 13 residues. The CDR3 region is CASRRDGNSPLHF. The CDR3, as DNA: TGCGCCAGCAGACGCGACGGGAATTCACCCCTCCACTTT. The whole variable domain, filled in from reference TRBV5-1 and TRBJ1-6, reads KAGVTQTPRYLIKTRGQQVTLSCSPISGHRSVSWYQQTPGQGLQFLFEYFSETQRNKGNFPGRFSGRQFSNSRSEMNVSTLELGDSALYLCASRRDGNSPLHFGNGTRLTVT.

The J gene is TRBJ1-5, the V gene TRBV30; TRBD1 might be the D (5 bases). V was clipped by 4 bases and J by 1 base, with 8 bases between them. Germline V gives CDR1 GTSNPN, CDR2 SVGIG (reference sequence). This CDR3 is built from 13 residues. The CDR3 DNA follows: TGTGCCTGGAATAGACAGAGCAATCAGCCCCAGCATTTT. Translating gives CAWNRQSNQPQHF.

This sequence joins TRBV7-6 and TRBJ1-5, with D possibly TRBD1 on 5 matching bases. This CDR3 region has 14 residues. Trimming removed 5 bases at V and 7 bases at J, with 15 bases between. CDR1 is SGHVS and CDR2 is FNYEAQ in the germline V gene. CDR3 bases: TGTGCCAGCAGCCTTGGGGCTGAAGGCCAGCCCCAGCATTTT. It yields the protein CASSLGAEGQPQHF.

This sequence joins TRBV4-1 and TRBJ2-1, with 14 positions matching TRBD2. From germline, CDR1 is MGHRA and CDR2 YSYEKL. This CDR3 contains 17 residues. With V trimmed by 4 bases and J by 3 bases, 5 bases remained unmatched. CDR3 DNA: TGCGCCAGCAGCCTGTCCGGGACTAGCGGGGGCTACAATGAGCAGTTCTTC. Translated, it gives CASSLSGTSGGYNEQFF.

The gene calls are TRBV11-2 and TRBJ1-2; 10 nucleotides match TRBD1. Trimming at V came to 1 base and at J to 5 bases, leaving 4 bases not matched to a gene. Per the germline V gene, CDR1 is SGHAT and CDR2 is FQNNGV. The CDR3 length is 15 residues. The CDR3, as DNA: TGTGCCAGCAGCTTAGGAAGACAGGGGGCGTATGGCTACACCTTC. This gives the protein CASSLGRQGAYGYTF.

The gene calls are TRBV9 and TRBJ2-7, with 9 bases identical to TRBD1. CDR3 size: 15 residues. Germline V gene sequence: CDR1 SGDLS, CDR2 YYNGEE. V lost 3 bases, J lost 3 bases, and 7 bases stayed unmatched. This chain's CDR3 is CASSAGQGSFYEQYF. The CDR3 DNA reads as TGTGCCAGCAGCGCCGGACAGGGGTCCTTCTACGAGCAGTACTTC.

This clone showed up just once. CDR3 DNA sequence: TGTGCCAGCAGCCTGGGGGGGACCCCACAGTTCTTC. Its translation is CASSLGGTPQFF. This chain links TRBV27 with TRBJ2-1, with 7 bases fitting TRBD2. Germline lookup yields CDR1 MNHEY and CDR2 SMNVEV (reference sequence). V was pared by 6 bases and J by 13 bases, with 9 bases of the junction left unmatched. The CDR3 length is 12 residues.

This chain links TRBV11-3 with TRBJ2-5; 7 nucleotides align to TRBD1. This CDR3 has 14 amino acids. Germline lookup yields CDR1 SGHNT and CDR2 YENEEA. The V and J ends lost 5 bases and 4 bases, in that order; junction bases with no gene match: 7. In nucleotides, the CDR3 is TGTGCCAGCAGCCGTACAGGGGTAGGAGAGACCCAGTACTTC. Translating it yields CASSRTGVGETQYF.

V is TRBV19 and J is TRBJ1-2; D remains unclear. This CDR3 region has 12 residues. Germline-derived CDR1 and CDR2 are LNHDA and SQIVND (reference sequence). The ends were cut back, 5 bases at V and 4 bases at J, with 8 bases in the middle. The CDR3: CASSARSYGYTF. The CDR3 DNA follows: TGTGCCAGTAGTGCGAGAAGCTATGGCTACACCTTC.

As concerns this clone: A far bigger clonotype differs at one base, so this is likely a read error. This same CDR3 is encoded by further DNA sequences in the sample. This chain links TRBV5-4 with TRBJ1-2, with D perhaps matching TRBD1 (6 bases). V lost 4 bases, J lost 4 bases, and 14 bases lay in between. The CDR3 is 14 amino acids. Germline V lookup: CDR1 SGHNT, CDR2 YYREEE (reference sequence). CDR3 residues: CASSRELDSYGYTF. In DNA form, the CDR3 reads TGTGCCAGCAGCCGAGAGCTGGACAGCTATGGCTACACCTTC.

The CDR3 sequence is CASSEQGTVPYEQYF. CDR3 nucleotides: TGTGCCAGCAGTGAACAGGGGACGGTACCTTACGAGCAGTACTTC. The chain recombines TRBV6-1 with TRBJ2-7; D may be TRBD1 (6 bases). V lost 2 bases and J lost 4, with 15 bases in between. Germline-derived CDR1 and CDR2 are MNHNS and SASEGT. The CDR3 runs 15 residues.

This clone occurred a few times. This chain connects TRBV5-5 to TRBJ1-3, with a weak D call TRBD1 (6 bases). The V end lost 5 bases, the J end lost 0 bases, and 12 bases lay between the germline ends. The CDR3 is 15 residues long. CDR1 and CDR2 from the germline V gene are SGHKS and YYEKEE (reference sequence). The CDR3 bases are TGTGCCAGCAGACGGACAGAAAACTCTGGAAACACCATATATTTT. It specifies CASRRTENSGNTIYF.

The CDR3 loop reads CAWSYRSSYNSPLHF. CDR3 bases: TGTGCCTGGAGTTACAGGAGCTCCTATAATTCACCCCTCCACTTT. The genes are TRBV30 and TRBJ1-6, with a weak D call TRBD1 (5 bases). Germline values: CDR1 GTSNPN, CDR2 SVGIG (reference sequence). V lost 2 bases to trimming and J lost 0 bases, with 8 bases between them. CDR3 length equals 15 residues.

The V call is TRBV11-2, the J call TRBJ1-2; 10 nucleotides line up with TRBD1. The germline V gene encodes CDR1 SGHAT and CDR2 FQNNGV. Unmatched junction bases numbered 4, after V lost 3 bases and J lost 0 bases. CDR3 length equals 16 residues. CDR3 loop: CASSLTGGASNYGYTF. CDR3 DNA sequence: TGTGCCAGCAGCTTGACAGGGGGCGCTTCTAACTATGGCTACACCTTC. Looking up the rest from reference TRBV11-2 and TRBJ1-2 gives the full variable domain: EAGVAQSPRYKIIEKRQSVAFWCNPISGHATLYWYQQILGQGPKLLIQFQNNGVVDDSQLPKDRFSAERLKGVDSTLKIQPAKLEDSAVYLCASSLTGGASNYGYTFGSGTRLTVV.

The count of this clone is one. The chain recombines TRBV28 with TRBJ1-2; 7 bases are shared with TRBD1. The germline V gene has CDR1 MDHEN and CDR2 SYDVKM. This CDR3 has 13 residues. The V segment lost 7 bases and the J segment 4 bases; nucleotides outside the gene matches: 6. The CDR3 DNA reads TGTGCCAGCATAGCTGCAGGGGGCTATGGCTACACCTTC. It yields the protein CASIAAGGYGYTF.

The CDR3 loop is CASSPLAGVTGELFF. The CDR3 coding sequence is TGCGCCAGCAGCCCACTAGCGGGGGTGACCGGGGAGCTGTTTTTT. The chain combines TRBV4-3 with TRBJ2-2, with 11 nucleotides matching TRBD2. V lost 4 bases and J lost 5; bases outside the gene matches: 3. The germline V gene encodes CDR1 LGHNA and CDR2 YSLEER. The CDR3 loop spans 15 amino acids.

This chain connects TRBV2 to TRBJ1-5; D is uncertain. CDR1 SNHLY and CDR2 FYNNEI come from the germline V gene. The V end was cut by 4 bases, the J end by 0 bases, with 7 bases between. The CDR3 loop spans 14 amino acids. DNA of the CDR3: TGTGCCAGCAGTGGAGGAAATAGCAATCAGCCCCAGCATTTT. Protein sequence: CASSGGNSNQPQHF.